This T cell receptor beta chain emerged from a study of cytotoxic CD8 clonotypes in ibrutinib-treated CLL. V lost 0 bases and J lost 4; bases outside the gene matches: 6. This CDR3 is 15 amino acids long. The germline gives CDR1 MNHEY, CDR2 SVGAGI. Assay used: immunoSEQ multiplex PCR; TCRdb lists only in-frame clones, some missing. The table has fewer than 400,000 clones, 67% seen once; the top ten hold 6.3%. This receptor was identified in a human donor with chronic lymphocytic leukemia. The rearrangement uses TRBV6-5 and TRBJ2-7; 7 bases fit TRBD2. Specimen: PBMCs, collected after 36 months of ibrutinib treatment. CDR3 sequence reads: CASSYSWQGGYEQYF. For the CDR3, the DNA is TGTGCCAGCAGTTACTCATGGCAGGGAGGGTACGAGCAGTACTTC.